The 16 T cell receptor beta chains given below trace back to one sample, sequenced in a study of cytomegalovirus exposure and HLA in healthy donors. Primers: 60 Vbeta forward and 13 Jbeta reverse. Data came from immunoSEQ multiplex PCR; TCRdb stores just in-frame clones and leaves some out. The sample yields 85,000 to 90,000 clones, 85% seen once. The specimen was PBMCs. These TCRs come from a man aged 40-50 years in good health and CMV-seropositive.

This sequence joins TRBV2 and TRBJ2-4; D is ambiguous. Trimming left V 9 bases short and J 4 bases short, with 13 bases between. CDR3 length equals 13 residues. Germline lookup yields CDR1 SNHLY and CDR2 FYNNEI. CDR3 DNA: TGTGCCAGTGAGGAACCTCTAAAAAACATTCAGTACTTC. This codes for CASEEPLKNIQYF.

The chain carries TRBV28 and TRBJ2-7, with D possibly being TRBD1 (5 bases). CDR3 length: 12 amino acids. V was pared by 6 bases and J by 0 bases, with 6 bases between. Germline V CDR1 and CDR2: MDHEN, SYDVKM. CDR3 amino acids: CASRTVSYEQYF. CDR3 in DNA: TGTGCCAGCAGGACAGTCTCCTACGAGCAGTACTTC.

The gene calls are TRBV29-1 and TRBJ2-1; no clear D. With 7 bases removed from V and 0 bases from J, the gap between germline ends came to 13 bases. The germline CDR1 and CDR2 sequences are SQVTM and ANQGSEA. This CDR3 spans 14 amino acids. The CDR3 reads CSARAYSSYNEQFF. CDR3 nucleotides: TGCAGCGCCCGCGCTTACAGCTCCTACAATGAGCAGTTCTTC.

The CDR3 DNA reads TGTGCCAGCAAGCCCGGGACAAATCCCTACGAGCAGTACTTC. This gives the protein CASKPGTNPYEQYF. The chain couples TRBV6-1 to TRBJ2-7; D may be TRBD1 (6 bases). From germline, CDR1 is MNHNS and CDR2 SASEGT. Trimming took off 7 bases at V and 2 bases at J, with 15 bases between the two ends. The CDR3 extends over 14 amino acids.

This rearrangement joins TRBV7-2 to TRBJ2-2; 13 nucleotides align to TRBD2. CDR1 is SGHTA and CDR2 is FQGNSA in the germline V gene. This CDR3 is 17 amino acids long. With 6 bases clipped from V and 8 bases from J, the junction kept 12 bases outside the gene matches. The CDR3, as DNA: TGTGCCAGCAGTGGTGGACTAGCGGGAGTTAGTGGGGGGGAGCTGTTTTTT. This translates into CASSGGLAGVSGGELFF.

Here the CDR3 DNA reads TGTGCCAGCAGCCACATCCGGGCTAGCGGAGGCCAAGAGACCCAGTACTTC. Translating it yields CASSHIRASGGQETQYF. V and J are TRBV11-3 and TRBJ2-5; 7 bases line up with TRBD2. Looked up from germline, CDR1 is SGHNT and CDR2 is YENEEA. This CDR3 contains 17 residues. Trimming at V came to 5 bases and at J to 1 base, leaving 13 bases not matched to a gene.

V gene TRBV2 combines with J gene TRBJ2-7; 9 nucleotides agree with TRBD2. The CDR3 consists of 14 residues. Germline V gene sequence: CDR1 SNHLY, CDR2 FYNNEI. J lost 4 bases, V lost 6 bases, and 7 bases had no gene match. CDR3 bases: TGTGCCAGCAGCCCGACTAGCGGAGCTTACGAGCAGTACTTC. This gives the protein CASSPTSGAYEQYF.

The genes are TRBV7-3 and TRBJ2-3; D is unresolved. Deletions cut 4 bases from V and 3 bases from J, with 5 bases between. This CDR3 region has 12 residues. The germline gives CDR1 SGHTA, CDR2 FQGTGA. In DNA, the CDR3 is TGTGCCAGCAGCTCGTCGACAGATACGCAGTATTTT. It translates to CASSSSTDTQYF.

The rearrangement joins TRBV7-9 to TRBJ2-7; TRBD1 agrees at 8 bases. V shed 1 base, J shed 0 bases, and the junction held 5 bases outside the gene matches. CDR1 and CDR2 from the germline V gene are SEHNR and FQNEAQ (reference sequence). CDR3 size: 16 residues. The CDR3 DNA reads TGTGCCAGCAGCTTAGGGAACGACAGGGGCTCCTACGAGCAGTACTTC. Its translation is CASSLGNDRGSYEQYF.

J is TRBJ2-5 and V is TRBV5-8; D uncertain. The assigned J gene may be wrong: the sequence end matches TRBJ2-7 better. Germline CDR1 and CDR2: SGHTS and YDEGEE. The CDR3 is 12 amino acids. The DNA for the CDR3 is TGTGCCAGCAGCTTGGATCTCTACGAGCAGTACTTC. Translation: CASSLDLYEQYF.

The chain combines TRBV9 with TRBJ2-7, with TRBD2 identical over 7 bases. This CDR3 has 15 amino acids. V lost 0 bases, J lost 4 bases, and 7 bases stayed unmatched. Germline CDR1 SGDLS, CDR2 YYNGEE. In DNA form, the CDR3 reads TGTGCCAGCAGCGTAGGAGCTAGCGGATCATACGAGCAGTACTTC. Translated: CASSVGASGSYEQYF.

The rearrangement links TRBV28 to TRBJ2-7; TRBD1 is a possible D gene (8 bases). Germline CDR1 MDHEN, CDR2 SYDVKM. Trimming stripped 5 bases from V and 6 bases from J, with 17 bases between. This CDR3 spans 14 amino acids. In DNA form, the CDR3 reads TGTGCCAGCAGTCCTTGGACAGGGAGGGGCGAGCAGTACTTC. This encodes CASSPWTGRGEQYF.

V is TRBV5-1 and J is TRBJ2-5; D is possibly TRBD2 (5 bases). V gave up 4 bases and J gave up 11 bases, with 15 bases separating them. Germline V gene data show CDR1 as SGHRS and CDR2 as YFSETQ. The CDR3 contains 12 residues. Here the CDR3 DNA reads TGCGCCAGCAGCCCATGGGTCGGGGAGCAGTACTTC. This gives the protein CASSPWVGEQYF.

The chain couples TRBV19 to TRBJ1-4; 10 bases fit TRBD1. CDR1 and CDR2 (germline): LNHDA, SQIVND (reference sequence). The CDR3 contains 17 residues. The V segment lost 4 bases and the J segment 6 bases; nucleotides outside the gene matches: 11. CDR3 DNA: TGTGCCAGTAGTACGGACAGGGGGAAAGGCGAGTATGAAAAACTGTTTTTT. Translated: CASSTDRGKGEYEKLFF.

V and J are TRBV6-5 and TRBJ1-2; weak D call: TRBD1 (5 bases). V dropped 0 bases and J dropped 7 bases, with 15 bases sitting between them. The CDR3 is 15 residues long. Germline values: CDR1 MNHEY, CDR2 SVGAGI. In DNA, the CDR3 is TGTGCCAGCAGTTACTCGGGGGGAGGTTGGGCTGGCTACACCTTC. It yields the protein CASSYSGGGWAGYTF.

About this clone: The sample holds other DNA sequences that translate to the same CDR3. This chain links TRBV10-3 with TRBJ2-7; possible D gene TRBD1, 6 bases. CDR1 ENHRY and CDR2 SYGVKD come from the germline V gene. The CDR3 consists of 11 residues. V lost 6 bases, J lost 4 bases, and 7 bases lay in between. CDR3 loop: CAIRQGYEQYF. Here the CDR3 DNA reads TGTGCCATCAGACAGGGTTACGAGCAGTACTTC.